This TCR beta chain was sequenced for a study of T-cell reconstitution after alpha-beta-depleted transplantation in children. Findings and limits, study-wide: The high TCRbeta diversity at day 60 in some patients came from surviving recipient T cells and thymic progenitors. T-cell numbers and diversity, one year after transplant, stemmed largely from T cells that were newly produced. Reports say that about two months after transplant, the alpha-beta T cells came out of several hundred graft clones that had expanded.

Researchers prepared the TCRbeta library using unique molecular identifiers, the study reports. TCRdb re-derived calls from the PCR reads in MiXCR, one entry per CDR3 protein. The data show some 300,000 distinct CDR3 sequences, about a tenth seen once. The CDR3 extends over 15 amino acids. Trimming took 4 bases from V and 8 from J; bases not matched to a gene: 4. Germline V CDR1 and CDR2: MGHRA, YSYEKL. At least ten counts were recorded for this clonotype. Its antigen is currently unknown. This receptor was taken from a boy under two years old with acute myeloid leukemia, due to receive a stem cell transplant. The chain carries TRBV4-1 and TRBJ2-1; 14 nucleotides line up with TRBD2. The source was PBMCs, collected before TCRalphabeta/CD19-depleted stem cell transplant. CDR3 in DNA: TGCGCCAGCAGCCTCCGGACTAGCGGGGGGCATGAGCAGTTCTTC. Protein: CASSLRTSGGHEQFF.